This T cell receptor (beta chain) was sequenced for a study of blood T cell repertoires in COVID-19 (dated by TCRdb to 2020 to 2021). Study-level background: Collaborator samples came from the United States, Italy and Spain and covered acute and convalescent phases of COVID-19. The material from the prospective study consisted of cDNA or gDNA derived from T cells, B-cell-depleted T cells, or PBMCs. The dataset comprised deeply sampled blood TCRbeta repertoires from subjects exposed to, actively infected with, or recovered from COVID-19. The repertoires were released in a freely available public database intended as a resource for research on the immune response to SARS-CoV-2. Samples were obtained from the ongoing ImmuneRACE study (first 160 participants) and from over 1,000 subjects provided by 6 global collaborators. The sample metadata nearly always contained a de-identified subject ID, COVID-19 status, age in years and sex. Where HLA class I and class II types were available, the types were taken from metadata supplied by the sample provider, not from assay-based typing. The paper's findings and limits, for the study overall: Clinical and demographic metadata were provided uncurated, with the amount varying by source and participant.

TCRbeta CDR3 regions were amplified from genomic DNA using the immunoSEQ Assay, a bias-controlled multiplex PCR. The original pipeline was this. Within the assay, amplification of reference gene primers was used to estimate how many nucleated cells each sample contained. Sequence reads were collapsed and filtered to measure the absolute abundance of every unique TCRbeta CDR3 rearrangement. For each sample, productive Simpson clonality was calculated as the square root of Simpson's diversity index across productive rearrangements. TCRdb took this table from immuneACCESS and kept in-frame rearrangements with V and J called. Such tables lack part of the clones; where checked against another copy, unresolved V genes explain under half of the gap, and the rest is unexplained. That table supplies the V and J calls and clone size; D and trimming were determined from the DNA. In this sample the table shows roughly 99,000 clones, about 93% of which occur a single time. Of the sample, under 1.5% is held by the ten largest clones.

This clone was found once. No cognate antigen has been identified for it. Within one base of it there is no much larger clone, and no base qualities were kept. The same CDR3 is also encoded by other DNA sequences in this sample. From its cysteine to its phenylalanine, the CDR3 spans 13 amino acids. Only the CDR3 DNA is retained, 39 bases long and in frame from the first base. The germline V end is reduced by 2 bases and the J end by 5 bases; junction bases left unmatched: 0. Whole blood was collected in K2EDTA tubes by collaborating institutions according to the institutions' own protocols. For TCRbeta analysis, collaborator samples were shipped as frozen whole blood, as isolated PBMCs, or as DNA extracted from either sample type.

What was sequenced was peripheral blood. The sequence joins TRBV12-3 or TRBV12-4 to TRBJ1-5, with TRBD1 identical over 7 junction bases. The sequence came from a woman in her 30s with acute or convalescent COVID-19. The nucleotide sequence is TGTGCCAGCAGTTTACAGGGGGATCAGCCCCAGCATTTT. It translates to CASSLQGDQPQHF.